This T cell receptor (beta chain) comes out of a study of cytomegalovirus exposure and HLA in healthy donors. Overall study: Falling in the Caucasian-associated ancestry cluster were approximately 84% of approximately 410 genotyped donors.

Study outcomes and limitations: CMV serostatus alone was available as immune exposure information.

Primers: 60 Vbeta forward and 13 Jbeta reverse. Here immunoSEQ multiplex PCR was the method, and the copy in TCRdb shows in-frame clones only, minus some. The sample lists 150,000 to 200,000 clones, over 75% occurring once. As concerns this clone: No antigen is known for it.

V was pared by 3 bases and J by 9 bases, with 21 bases between. CDR3 length: 15 amino acids. Germline CDR1 reads SGHDN; CDR2 reads FVKESK. V usage is TRBV14 and J usage is TRBJ2-7, with a weak D call TRBD1 (5 bases). The material sequenced was PBMCs. This TCR was recovered from a woman aged 45 to 65 in good health and CMV-seronegative. CDR3: CASSQRQKRFYGQYF. CDR3 DNA sequence: TGTGCCAGCAGCCAGAGACAGAAACGATTTTATGGGCAGTACTTC.